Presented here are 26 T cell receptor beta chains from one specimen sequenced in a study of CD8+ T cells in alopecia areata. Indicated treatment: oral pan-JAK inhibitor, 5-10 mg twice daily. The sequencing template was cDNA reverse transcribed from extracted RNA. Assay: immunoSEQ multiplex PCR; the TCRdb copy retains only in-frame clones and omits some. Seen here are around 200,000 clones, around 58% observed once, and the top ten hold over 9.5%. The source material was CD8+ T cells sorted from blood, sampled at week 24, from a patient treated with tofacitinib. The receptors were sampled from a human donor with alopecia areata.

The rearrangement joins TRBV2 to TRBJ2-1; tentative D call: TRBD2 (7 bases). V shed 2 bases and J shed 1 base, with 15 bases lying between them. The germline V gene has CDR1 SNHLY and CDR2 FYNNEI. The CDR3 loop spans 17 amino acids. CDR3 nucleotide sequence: TGTGCCAGCAGTGAAAGGGGGGGATCCCTATCCTACAATGAGCAGTTCTTC. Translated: CASSERGGSLSYNEQFF.

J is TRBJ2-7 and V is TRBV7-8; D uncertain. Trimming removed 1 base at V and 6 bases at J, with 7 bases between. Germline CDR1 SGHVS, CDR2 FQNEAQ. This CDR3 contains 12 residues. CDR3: CASSLDSREQYF. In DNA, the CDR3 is TGTGCCAGCAGCTTAGACTCACGCGAGCAGTACTTC.

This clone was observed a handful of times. CDR3 sequence: CASSEIGQGPDTQYF. The CDR3 nucleotides are TGTGCCAGCAGTGAAATTGGACAGGGCCCAGATACGCAGTATTTT. The V and J genes are TRBV2 and TRBJ2-3; TRBD1 matches 8 bases. The V segment lost 2 bases and the J segment 4 bases; nucleotides outside the gene matches: 5. The CDR3 sequence is 15 residues long. CDR1 and CDR2 from the germline V gene are SNHLY and FYNNEI.

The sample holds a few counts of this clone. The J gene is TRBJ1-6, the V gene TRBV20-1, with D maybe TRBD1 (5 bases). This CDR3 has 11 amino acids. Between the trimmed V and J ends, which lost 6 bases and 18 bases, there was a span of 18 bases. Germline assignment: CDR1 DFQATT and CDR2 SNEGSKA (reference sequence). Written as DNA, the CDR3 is TGCAGTGCCCCTCTACAGGCCGTTTCCCACTTT. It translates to CSAPLQAVSHF.

CDR3 bases: TGTGCCAGCAGGGACACGGGAACTGAAGCTTTCTTT. Protein product: CASRDTGTEAFF. The gene calls are TRBV6-6 and TRBJ1-1, with D possibly TRBD1 on 5 matching bases. V lost 6 bases and J 5 bases, leaving 10 bases between the germline ends. CDR3 length: 12 amino acids. Germline loops: CDR1 MNHNY, CDR2 SVGAGI (reference sequence).

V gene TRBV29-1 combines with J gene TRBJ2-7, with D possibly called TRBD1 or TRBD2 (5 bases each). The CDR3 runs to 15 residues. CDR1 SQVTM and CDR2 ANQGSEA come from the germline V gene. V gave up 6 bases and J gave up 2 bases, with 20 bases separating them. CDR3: CSVTPWGNPAYEQYF. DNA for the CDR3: TGCAGCGTGACCCCTTGGGGGAACCCGGCCTACGAGCAGTACTTC.

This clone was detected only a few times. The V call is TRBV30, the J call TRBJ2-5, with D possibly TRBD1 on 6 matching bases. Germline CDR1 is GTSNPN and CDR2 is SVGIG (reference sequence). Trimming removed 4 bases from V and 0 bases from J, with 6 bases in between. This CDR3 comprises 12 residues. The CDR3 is CAWTGDQETQYF. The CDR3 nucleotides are TGTGCCTGGACAGGGGACCAAGAGACCCAGTACTTC.

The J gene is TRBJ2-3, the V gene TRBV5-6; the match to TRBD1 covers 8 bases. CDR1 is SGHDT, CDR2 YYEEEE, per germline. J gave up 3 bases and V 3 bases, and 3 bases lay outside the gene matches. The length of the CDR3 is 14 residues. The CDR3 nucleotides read TGTGCCAGCAGCTACGGACAGGGAACAGATACGCAGTATTTT. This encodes CASSYGQGTDTQYF. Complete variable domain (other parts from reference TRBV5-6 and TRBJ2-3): DAGVTQSPTHLIKTRGQQVTLRCSPKSGHDTVSWYQQALGQGPQFIFQYYEEEERQRGNFPDRFSGHQFPNYSSELNVNALLLGDSALYLCASSYGQGTDTQYFGPGTRLTVL.

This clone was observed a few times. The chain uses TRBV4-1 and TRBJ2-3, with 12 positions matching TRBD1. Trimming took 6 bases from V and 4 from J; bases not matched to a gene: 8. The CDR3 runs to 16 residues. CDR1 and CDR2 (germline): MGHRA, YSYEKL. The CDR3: CASSLPGQGAPDTQYF. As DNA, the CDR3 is TGCGCCAGCAGTCTTCCGGGACAGGGGGCTCCAGATACGCAGTATTTT.

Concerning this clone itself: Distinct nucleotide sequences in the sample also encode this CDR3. DNA of the CDR3: TGCGCCAGCAGCTTGGCAGGGCCGAACACTGAAGCTTTCTTT. Protein product: CASSLAGPNTEAFF. This chain links TRBV5-1 with TRBJ1-1; D might be TRBD1 (5 bases). Trimming stripped 0 bases from V and 1 base from J, with 7 bases between. Germline CDR1 is SGHRS and CDR2 is YFSETQ. The CDR3 is 14 amino acids.

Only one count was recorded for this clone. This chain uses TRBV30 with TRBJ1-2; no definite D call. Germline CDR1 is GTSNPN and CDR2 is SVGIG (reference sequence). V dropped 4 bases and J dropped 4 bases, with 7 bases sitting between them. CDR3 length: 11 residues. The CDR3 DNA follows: TGTGCCTGGACGGGAAGCTATGGCTACACCTTC. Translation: CAWTGSYGYTF.

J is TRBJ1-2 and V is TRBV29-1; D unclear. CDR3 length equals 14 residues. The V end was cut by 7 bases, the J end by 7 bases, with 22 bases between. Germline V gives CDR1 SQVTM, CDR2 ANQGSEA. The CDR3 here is CSDDTTWRDGGYTF. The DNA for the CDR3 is TGCAGCGACGATACCACCTGGAGGGATGGTGGCTACACCTTC.

The CDR3, as DNA: TGTGCCAGCAGCTTCCCAACCGGGACAGCGAGGTTCTATGGCTACACCTTC. It encodes CASSFPTGTARFYGYTF. The chain employs TRBV7-9 and TRBJ1-2; 7 positions agree with TRBD1. V lost 3 bases to trimming and J lost 4 bases; unmatched junction nucleotides: 14. The length of the CDR3 is 17 residues. Germline V lookup: CDR1 SEHNR, CDR2 FQNEAQ (reference sequence).

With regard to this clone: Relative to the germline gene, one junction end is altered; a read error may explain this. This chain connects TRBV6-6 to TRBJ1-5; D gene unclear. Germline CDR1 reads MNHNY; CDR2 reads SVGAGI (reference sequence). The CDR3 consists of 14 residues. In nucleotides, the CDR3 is TGCGCCAGCAGCCAAGTTGCCGTCAATCAGCCCCAGCATTTT. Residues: CASSQVAVNQPQHF.

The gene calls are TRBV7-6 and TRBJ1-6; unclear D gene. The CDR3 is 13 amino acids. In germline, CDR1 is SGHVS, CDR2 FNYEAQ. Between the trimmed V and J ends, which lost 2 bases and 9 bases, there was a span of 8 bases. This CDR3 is CASSLHRFSPLHF. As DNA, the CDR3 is TGTGCCAGCAGCTTACATCGTTTTTCACCCCTCCACTTT.

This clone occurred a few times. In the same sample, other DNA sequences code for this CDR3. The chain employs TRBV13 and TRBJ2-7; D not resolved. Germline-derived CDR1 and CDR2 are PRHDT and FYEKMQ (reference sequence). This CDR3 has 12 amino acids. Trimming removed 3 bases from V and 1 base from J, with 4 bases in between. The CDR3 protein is CASSLGSYEQYF. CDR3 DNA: TGTGCCAGCAGCTTGGGATCCTACGAGCAGTACTTC.

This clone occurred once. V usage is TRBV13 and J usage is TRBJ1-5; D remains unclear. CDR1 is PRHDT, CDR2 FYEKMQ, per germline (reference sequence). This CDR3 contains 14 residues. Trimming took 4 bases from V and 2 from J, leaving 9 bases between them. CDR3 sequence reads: CASSSGRRNQPQHF. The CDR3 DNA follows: TGTGCCAGCAGCTCCGGGCGGCGCAATCAGCCCCAGCATTTT.

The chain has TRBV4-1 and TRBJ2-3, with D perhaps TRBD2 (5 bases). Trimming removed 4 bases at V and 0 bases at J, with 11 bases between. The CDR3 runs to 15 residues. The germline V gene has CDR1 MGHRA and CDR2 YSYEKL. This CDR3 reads CASSRGSFSTDTQYF. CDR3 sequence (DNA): TGCGCCAGCAGCCGAGGGTCATTTAGCACAGATACGCAGTATTTT.

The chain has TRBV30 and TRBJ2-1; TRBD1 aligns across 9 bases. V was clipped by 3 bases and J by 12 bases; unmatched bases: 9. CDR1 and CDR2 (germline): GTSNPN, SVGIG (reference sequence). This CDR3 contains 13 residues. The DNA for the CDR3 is TGTGCCTGGAGCCCGACAGGGGGGCAGAGGCAGTTCTTC. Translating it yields CAWSPTGGQRQFF. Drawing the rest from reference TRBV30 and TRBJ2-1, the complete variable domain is SQTIHQWPATLVQPVGSPLSLECTVEGTSNPNLYWYRQAAGRGLQLLFYSVGIGQISSEVPQNLSASRPQDRQFILSSKKLLLSDSGFYLCAWSPTGGQRQFFGPGTRLTVL.

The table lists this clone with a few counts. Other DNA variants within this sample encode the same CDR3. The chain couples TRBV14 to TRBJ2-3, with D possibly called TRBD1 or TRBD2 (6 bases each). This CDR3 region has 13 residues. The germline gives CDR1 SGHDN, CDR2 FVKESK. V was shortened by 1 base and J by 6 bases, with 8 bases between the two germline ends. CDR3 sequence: CASSQVGGDTQYF. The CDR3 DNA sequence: TGTGCCAGCAGCCAAGTGGGGGGCGATACGCAGTATTTT.

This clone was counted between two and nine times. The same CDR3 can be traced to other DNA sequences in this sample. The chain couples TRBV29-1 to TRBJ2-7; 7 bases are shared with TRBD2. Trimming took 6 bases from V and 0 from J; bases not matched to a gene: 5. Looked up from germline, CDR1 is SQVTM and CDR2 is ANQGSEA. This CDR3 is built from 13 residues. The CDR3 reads CSVRGGTSYEQYF. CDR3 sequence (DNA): TGCAGCGTGAGGGGAGGGACCTCCTACGAGCAGTACTTC.

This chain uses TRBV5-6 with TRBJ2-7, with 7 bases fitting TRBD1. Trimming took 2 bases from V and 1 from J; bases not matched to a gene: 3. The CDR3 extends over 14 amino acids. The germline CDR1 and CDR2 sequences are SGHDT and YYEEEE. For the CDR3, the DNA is TGTGCCAGCAGCTTCCGGGACAGATCCTACGAGCAGTACTTC. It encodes CASSFRDRSYEQYF.

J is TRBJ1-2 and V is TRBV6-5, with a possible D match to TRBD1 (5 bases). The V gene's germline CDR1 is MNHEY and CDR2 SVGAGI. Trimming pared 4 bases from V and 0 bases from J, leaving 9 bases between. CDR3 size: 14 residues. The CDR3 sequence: CASSWSRANYGYTF. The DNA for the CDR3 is TGTGCCAGCAGTTGGAGCAGGGCTAACTATGGCTACACCTTC.

CDR3 sequence (DNA): TGCAGCGCTTTTAAGGGCACGTCTAATGAAAAACTGTTTTTT. It codes for CSAFKGTSNEKLFF. The rearrangement links TRBV29-1 to TRBJ1-4; no definite D call. V was trimmed by 7 bases and J by 3 bases, leaving 15 bases between them. Germline CDR1 reads SQVTM; CDR2 reads ANQGSEA. This CDR3 region has 14 residues. The full variable domain, its missing parts supplied by reference TRBV29-1 and TRBJ1-4, is SAVISQKPSRDICQRGTSLTIQCQVDSQVTMMFWYRQQPGQSLTLIATANQGSEATYESGFVIDKFPISRPNLTFSTLTVSNMSPEDSSIYLCSAFKGTSNEKLFFGSGTQLSVL.

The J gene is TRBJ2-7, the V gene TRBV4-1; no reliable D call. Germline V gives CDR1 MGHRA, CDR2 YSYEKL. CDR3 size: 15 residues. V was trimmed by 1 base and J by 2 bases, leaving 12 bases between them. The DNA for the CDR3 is TGCGCCAGCAGCCAAGCACCGGACCCCACCTACGAGCAGTACTTC. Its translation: CASSQAPDPTYEQYF.

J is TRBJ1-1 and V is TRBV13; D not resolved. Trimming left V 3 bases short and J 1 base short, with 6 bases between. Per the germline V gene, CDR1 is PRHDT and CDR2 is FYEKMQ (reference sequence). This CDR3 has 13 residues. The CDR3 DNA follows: TGTGCCAGCAGCTTCTCGCGGAACACTGAAGCTTTCTTT. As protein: CASSFSRNTEAFF.